This T cell receptor (beta chain) was recovered during a study of Graves' ophthalmopathy and Graves' hyperthyroidism. This clonotype was seen at least ten times. V was pared by 7 bases and J by 5 bases, with 14 bases between. The CDR3 is 13 residues long. RNA transcripts were the template, and TCR beta CDR3 regions were amplified from them. RT-PCR was first run with HTBI primers, then multiplex PCR in a second round. MiXCR was run by TCRdb on the multiplex PCR reads, yielding one entry per CDR3 protein. The sample lists about 700,000 distinct CDR3 sequences, roughly two fifths occurring once. Ophthalmopathy donors were characterized by moderate-to-severe activity, CAS of at least 3, NOSPECS of at least 4, and duration under 3 months. Researchers turned away patients with other autoimmune diseases, uncontrolled infections, pregnancy or lactation. Orbital computed tomography and thyroid ultrasound, along with TRAb, serum thyroxine and clinical symptoms, underpinned diagnosis.

The V gene is TRBV12-3 or TRBV12-4, the J gene TRBJ1-1; no firm D call. The origin of this receptor is an adult man with Graves' ophthalmopathy. The sample consisted of peripheral blood. CDR3 loop: CASTGARWTEAFF. The CDR3, as DNA: TGTGCCAGCACAGGAGCGAGGTGGACTGAAGCTTTCTTT.